The 26 T cell receptor beta chains in this list originate from one sample, sequenced in a study of CD8+ T cells in alopecia areata. Treatment meaning: oral pan-JAK inhibitor, 5-10 mg twice daily. Following RNA extraction, reverse transcription yielded cDNA that acted as the sequencing template. Profiled with immunoSEQ multiplex PCR; TCRdb holds only in-frame clones, not every one. The sample records about 190,000 clones, 60% being singletons. Source: CD4+ T cells sorted from blood, taken at week 24, from a patient treated with tofacitinib. The receptors originated from a human donor with alopecia areata.

The V and J genes are TRBV29-1 and TRBJ2-2; a possible D gene is TRBD1 (6 bases). This CDR3 is built from 13 residues. V dropped 4 bases and J dropped 1 base, with 7 bases sitting between them. CDR1 and CDR2 (germline): SQVTM, ANQGSEA. CDR3 sequence reads: CSVATGNTGELFF. As DNA, the CDR3 is TGCAGCGTTGCGACAGGGAACACCGGGGAGCTGTTTTTT.

By sample fraction, this clone is medium-sized. The chain recombines TRBV5-1 with TRBJ2-6, with D unclear. CDR1 and CDR2 from the germline V gene are SGHRS and YFSETQ. CDR3 size: 13 residues. Trimming cost V 6 bases and J 2 bases, with 6 bases left between them. The CDR3 DNA reads TGCGCCAGCACAACAGCTGGGGCCAACGTCCTGACTTTC. This translates into CASTTAGANVLTF.

The chain links TRBV5-1 to TRBJ2-3; 7 bases are a match to TRBD2. Per germline, CDR1 SGHRS and CDR2 YFSETQ. V dropped 4 bases and J dropped 2; count of bases not matched to a gene: 4. The CDR3 is made up of 14 amino acids. The CDR3 region is CASSRGDYTDTQYF. CDR3 sequence (DNA): TGCGCCAGCAGCCGGGGGGACTACACAGATACGCAGTATTTT.

This sequence joins TRBV27 and TRBJ1-5, with 7 bases that match TRBD1. The junction had 19 bases not matched to a gene; V was cut back by 6 bases and J by 11 bases. Germline lookup yields CDR1 MNHEY and CDR2 SMNVEV (reference sequence). The CDR3 is 16 amino acids. In DNA form, the CDR3 reads TGTGCCAGCAGCGCCGACAGGGCGATAGCAGGAATTTCCCAGCATTTT. Encoded protein: CASSADRAIAGISQHF.

The chain uses TRBV5-4 and TRBJ1-2; D gene unclear. The CDR3 length is 13 residues. Trimming pared 1 base from V and 9 bases from J, leaving 13 bases between. From germline, CDR1 is SGHNT and CDR2 YYREEE (reference sequence). CDR3 in DNA: TGTGCCAGCAGCTTGCCGGACGTAGGAAGCTACACCTTC. Protein: CASSLPDVGSYTF.

This clone was detected only a few times. This sequence joins TRBV29-1 and TRBJ2-7; D unresolved. The CDR3 covers 11 residues. The V and J ends lost 2 bases and 5 bases respectively, with 7 bases between them. Per germline, CDR1 SQVTM and CDR2 ANQGSEA. The CDR3 DNA is TGCAGCGTTGAAAAATACGACGAGCAGTACTTC. This encodes CSVEKYDEQYF.

As for this clone: Additional DNA sequences in this sample encode the identical CDR3. The chain employs TRBV30 and TRBJ1-2, with 7 bases lining up with TRBD1. V lost 0 bases to trimming and J lost 5 bases; unmatched junction nucleotides: 0. From germline, CDR1 is GTSNPN and CDR2 SVGIG (reference sequence). This CDR3 region has 12 residues. The chain's CDR3 is CAWSVQGYGYTF. The CDR3 nucleotides are TGTGCCTGGAGTGTACAGGGGTATGGCTACACCTTC.

The chain employs TRBV4-3 and TRBJ1-1; D is undetermined. Looked up from germline, CDR1 is LGHNA and CDR2 is YSLEER. The CDR3 is made up of 14 amino acids. Deletions cut 2 bases from V and 1 base from J, with 8 bases between. The chain's CDR3 is CASSQSRRNTEAFF. The CDR3 coding sequence is TGCGCCAGCAGCCAATCCAGGAGGAACACTGAAGCTTTCTTT.

This clone was seen a few times. This chain uses TRBV2 with TRBJ1-2; D remains ambiguous. Trimming removed 0 bases from V and 3 bases from J, with 8 bases in between. Germline CDR1 reads SNHLY; CDR2 reads FYNNEI. This CDR3 contains 14 residues. The CDR3 sequence: CASSEAITDYGYTF. CDR3 nucleotides: TGTGCCAGCAGTGAAGCTATAACAGACTATGGCTACACCTTC.

To note about this clone: Different DNA sequences within this sample yield the same CDR3. The chain couples TRBV5-1 to TRBJ2-3, with unresolved D. Germline loops: CDR1 SGHRS, CDR2 YFSETQ. The V end was cut by 5 bases, the J end by 2 bases, with 9 bases between. The CDR3 has 13 residues. The CDR3 sequence is CASSPENTDTQYF. CDR3 bases: TGCGCCAGCAGTCCCGAAAACACAGATACGCAGTATTTT.

This chain connects TRBV9 to TRBJ1-6; 8 bases agree with TRBD1. The germline V gene has CDR1 SGDLS and CDR2 YYNGEE. The CDR3 spans 16 residues. V dropped 0 bases and J dropped 5; count of bases not matched to a gene: 4. CDR3 sequence reads: CASSVATGQDNSPLHF. Written as DNA, the CDR3 is TGTGCCAGCAGCGTAGCTACGGGACAGGATAATTCACCCCTCCACTTT. The complete variable domain, with remaining parts taken from reference TRBV9 and TRBJ1-6, reads DSGVTQTPKHLITATGQRVTLRCSPRSGDLSVYWYQQSLDQGLQFLIQYYNGEERAKGNILERFSAQQFPDLHSELNLSSLELGDSALYFCASSVATGQDNSPLHFGNGTRLTVT.

The CDR3 is CSVEGGQGTEAFF. DNA for the CDR3: TGCAGCGTTGAAGGAGGGCAGGGGACTGAAGCTTTCTTT. The chain joins TRBV29-1 to TRBJ1-1; D is possibly TRBD1 (6 bases). Germline-derived CDR1 and CDR2 are SQVTM and ANQGSEA. V lost 1 base to trimming and J lost 5 bases, with 11 bases between them. The length of the CDR3 is 13 residues.

V is TRBV15 and J is TRBJ1-4, with TRBD1 as a possible D gene (5 bases). Germline lookup yields CDR1 LNHNV and CDR2 YYDKDF (reference sequence). V lost 0 bases and J 6 bases, leaving 14 bases between the germline ends. The length of the CDR3 is 16 residues. The CDR3 loop reads CATSRDSRGGDEKLFF. CDR3 coding DNA: TGTGCCACCAGCAGAGATAGTCGGGGCGGTGATGAAAAACTGTTTTTT.

J is TRBJ2-7 and V is TRBV27; 11 bases align to TRBD1. Trimming cost V 3 bases and J 7 bases; bases outside gene matches: 5. The germline gives CDR1 MNHEY, CDR2 SMNVEV (reference sequence). The CDR3 is 14 residues long. The CDR3 is CASSFGTGGREQYF. Written as DNA, the CDR3 is TGTGCCAGCAGTTTTGGGACAGGGGGGCGGGAGCAGTACTTC.

There are a few counts of this clone. The chain employs TRBV7-8 and TRBJ1-6; 8 nucleotides match TRBD1. The CDR3 extends over 16 amino acids. From germline, CDR1 is SGHVS and CDR2 FQNEAQ. The junction had 7 bases not matched to a gene; V was cut back by 3 bases and J by 6 bases. The CDR3, as DNA: TGTGCCAGCAGCTTCGGCGGGACAGGCGCTAATTCACCCCTCCACTTT. Its translation: CASSFGGTGANSPLHF.

This clone was seen only a few times. V usage is TRBV4-3 and J usage is TRBJ1-2, with TRBD1 as a possible D gene (5 bases). This CDR3 region has 12 residues. In germline, CDR1 is LGHNA, CDR2 YSLEER. The germline V and J ends were trimmed by 1 base and 7 bases, with 7 bases remaining between them. The CDR3 DNA reads TGCGCCAGCAGCCAAGTAAGGGGTGGCTACACCTTC. Translation gives CASSQVRGGYTF.

A note on this clone: The sample contains more than one DNA sequence encoding this CDR3. The chain recombines TRBV29-1 with TRBJ1-1; no clear D. Germline CDR1 reads SQVTM; CDR2 reads ANQGSEA. Trimming pared 7 bases from V and 2 bases from J, leaving 5 bases between. This CDR3 contains 10 residues. The CDR3 DNA follows: TGCAGCGCAGGTAACACTGAAGCTTTCTTT. Its translation: CSAGNTEAFF.

The genes are TRBV11-2 and TRBJ2-7; D not resolved. Trimming removed 5 bases from V and 3 bases from J, with 11 bases in between. Germline lookup yields CDR1 SGHAT and CDR2 FQNNGV. There are 13 residues in the CDR3. The CDR3 DNA sequence: TGTGCCAGCAGCCCAACGTCGCGCTACGAGCAGTACTTC. Protein sequence: CASSPTSRYEQYF.

This chain connects TRBV7-2 to TRBJ1-1; TRBD1 might be the D (5 bases). Germline-derived CDR1 and CDR2 are SGHTA and FQGNSA. The CDR3 consists of 12 residues. V gave up 4 bases and J gave up 11 bases, with 14 bases separating them. As DNA, the CDR3 is TGTGCCAGCAGCTCTAATGCCAGGGAGGCTTTCTTT. Its protein product is CASSSNAREAFF. The full variable domain, completed using reference TRBV7-2 and TRBJ1-1, is GAGVSQSPSNKVTEKGKDVELRCDPISGHTALYWYRQSLGQGLEFLIYFQGNSAPDKSGLPSDRFSAERTGGSVSTLTIQRTQQEDSAVYLCASSSNAREAFFGQGTRLTVV.

V gene TRBV29-1 combines with J gene TRBJ1-1; D perhaps matches TRBD1 (6 bases). Germline loops: CDR1 SQVTM, CDR2 ANQGSEA. This CDR3 comprises 12 residues. V lost 2 bases to trimming and J lost 11 bases, with 15 bases between them. CDR3 amino acids: CSVEKGQRGAFF. The DNA for the CDR3 is TGCAGCGTTGAAAAGGGCCAAAGGGGGGCTTTCTTT.

This clone turned up a few times. The CDR3 coding sequence is TGCGCCAGCAGCTTGGACCCGGGGGTCAGCTACAATGAGCAGTTCTTC. Translating it yields CASSLDPGVSYNEQFF. The chain is built from TRBV5-1 and TRBJ2-1; possible D gene TRBD2, 6 bases. Germline V gene data show CDR1 as SGHRS and CDR2 as YFSETQ. This CDR3 is built from 16 residues. The V and J ends lost 0 bases and 3 bases respectively, with 13 bases between them.

V usage is TRBV5-6 and J usage is TRBJ2-1; 9 nucleotides match TRBD1. Germline CDR1 is SGHDT and CDR2 is YYEEEE. CDR3 length: 15 amino acids. Unmatched junction bases numbered 8, after V lost 1 base and J lost 9 bases. As DNA, the CDR3 is TGTGCCAGCAGCTTGTTACAGGGGGCGCTTGTTGAGCAGTTCTTC. Protein sequence: CASSLLQGALVEQFF.

The CDR3 region is CASSYDQRTTYNEQFF. The CDR3 DNA reads TGTGCCAGCAGTTACGACCAGCGGACGACTTACAATGAGCAGTTCTTC. This chain joins TRBV6-5 and TRBJ2-1; D might be TRBD2 (5 bases). Germline-derived CDR1 and CDR2 are MNHEY and SVGAGI. This CDR3 region has 16 residues. Trimming took off 2 bases at V and 4 bases at J, with 15 bases between the two ends.

The rearrangement uses TRBV4-3 and TRBJ2-1, with a possible D match to TRBD2 (7 bases). The CDR3 loop spans 15 amino acids. Looked up from germline, CDR1 is LGHNA and CDR2 is YSLEER. The V and J ends lost 3 bases and 6 bases respectively, with 15 bases between them. The CDR3 protein is CASSQKGGLSNEQFF. The CDR3 DNA reads as TGCGCCAGCAGCCAGAAGGGGGGGCTTAGCAATGAGCAGTTCTTC.

This chain connects TRBV5-4 to TRBJ2-5; the match to TRBD1 covers 9 bases. The CDR3 length is 15 residues. Looked up from germline, CDR1 is SGHNT and CDR2 is YYREEE (reference sequence). J was trimmed by 3 bases and V by 4 bases; bases with no gene match: 7. The CDR3 protein is CASSRGQGGKETQYF. DNA of the CDR3: TGTGCCAGCAGCAGGGGACAGGGAGGAAAAGAGACCCAGTACTTC.

The V call is TRBV7-2, the J call TRBJ2-5, with TRBD1 identical over 7 bases. The CDR3 totals 13 residues. J lost 4 bases, V lost 1 base, and 0 bases had no gene match. Germline V lookup: CDR1 SGHTA, CDR2 FQGNSA. Here the CDR3 reads CASSLDRGETQYF. CDR3 sequence (DNA): TGTGCCAGCAGCTTAGACAGGGGAGAGACCCAGTACTTC.